This passage covers 27 T cell receptor beta chains from one sample sequenced in a study of spatial heterogeneity in lung cancer. A single record per CDR3 protein comes from TCRdb applying MiXCR to the 5' RACE reads. The sample has about 39,000 distinct CDR3 sequences, 5.8% seen once. As for time point: sample taken at primary tumor resection. Without sorting, whole RNA was sequenced from tumor, nontumor lung or frozen PBMC. Material: PBMCs, obtained at surgery. Receptor source: a male donor with early-stage non-small cell lung cancer.

This clonotype showed up many times. This chain connects TRBV5-1 to TRBJ2-7; D possibly uses TRBD1 or TRBD2 (6 bases each). The CDR3 length is 21 residues. The germline V gene encodes CDR1 SGHRS and CDR2 YFSETQ. The V gene lost 4 bases and the J gene lost 0 bases, with 32 bases spanning the gap. The CDR3 is CASSPLGGVGKAGTYSYEQYF. DNA of the CDR3: TGCGCCAGCAGCCCGTTGGGGGGCGTAGGGAAAGCGGGTACGTACTCCTACGAGCAGTACTTC.

This clonotype appeared many times. In DNA form, the CDR3 reads TGTGCCAGCAGTTTCTCCGGGACTAGCCCCCTCGAGCAGTACTTC. As protein: CASSFSGTSPLEQYF. The chain recombines TRBV27 with TRBJ2-7, with 9 bases fitting TRBD2. The CDR3 has 15 amino acids. V was clipped by 3 bases and J by 6 bases; unmatched bases: 9. CDR1 and CDR2 from the germline V gene are MNHEY and SMNVEV (reference sequence).

The table lists this clonotype with many counts. The genes are TRBV6-2 or TRBV6-3 and TRBJ2-1, with TRBD2 matching 10 bases. Germline V gene data show CDR1 as MNHEY and CDR2 as SVGEGT. Unmatched junction bases numbered 6, after V lost 7 bases and J lost 6 bases. This CDR3 has 14 amino acids. CDR3 loop: CASTLGLAINEQFF. Here the CDR3 DNA reads TGTGCCAGCACCCTGGGACTAGCGATCAATGAGCAGTTCTTC.

In its sample, this clonotype was seen many times. The rearrangement uses TRBV20-1 and TRBJ2-2, with a weak D call TRBD1 (5 bases). Trimming left V 4 bases short and J 5 bases short, with 17 bases between. The CDR3 has 15 amino acids. CDR1 and CDR2 (germline): DFQATT, SNEGSKA (reference sequence). The CDR3 DNA reads TGCAGTGCTACAAAAGCAGGGTTGAGGACCGGGGAGCTGTTTTTT. It yields the protein CSATKAGLRTGELFF.

At least ten counts were recorded for this clonotype. The rearrangement uses TRBV5-1 and TRBJ2-7; D may correspond to TRBD1 or TRBD2 (5 bases each). V lost 1 base to trimming and J lost 5 bases, with 16 bases between them. The CDR3 is made up of 15 amino acids. CDR1 is SGHRS, CDR2 YFSETQ, per germline. The DNA of the CDR3 is TGCGCCAGCAGCTTGAGGGGACCTCCTGGGCACGAGCAGTACTTC. Encoded protein: CASSLRGPPGHEQYF.

This clonotype showed up many times. The chain is built from TRBV7-9 and TRBJ1-6; 8 bases line up with TRBD1. Germline lookup yields CDR1 SEHNR and CDR2 FQNEAQ (reference sequence). The CDR3 totals 18 residues. J was trimmed by 0 bases and V by 5 bases; bases with no gene match: 9. The CDR3 loop reads CASSEGQAGLSYNSPLHF. The CDR3 DNA follows: TGTGCCAGCAGCGAGGGACAGGCGGGCCTCTCCTATAATTCACCCCTCCACTTT.

This clonotype was seen repeatedly, ten times or more. The rearrangement uses TRBV5-1 and TRBJ1-1, with D perhaps TRBD1 (6 bases). V was trimmed by 2 bases and J by 6 bases, leaving 17 bases between them. CDR3 size: 15 residues. The V gene's germline CDR1 is SGHRS and CDR2 YFSETQ. The CDR3 DNA follows: TGCGCCAGCAGCTTATACTCCGGGACAATCGCTGAAGCTTTCTTT. It codes for CASSLYSGTIAEAFF.

This clonotype has ten or more counts. The rearrangement joins TRBV4-1 to TRBJ2-3; tentatively, D is TRBD1 (5 bases). Trimming took off 1 base at V and 7 bases at J, with 15 bases between the two ends. There are 15 residues in the CDR3. The V gene's germline CDR1 is MGHRA and CDR2 YSYEKL. CDR3 loop: CASSQVRQGIHTQYF. The CDR3, as DNA: TGCGCCAGCAGCCAAGTCCGGCAGGGCATTCATACGCAGTATTTT.

This clonotype was recorded many times. The chain has TRBV28 and TRBJ2-3; D not resolved. The germline V and J ends were trimmed by 7 bases and 4 bases, with 0 bases remaining between them. The CDR3 spans 9 residues. Per the germline V gene, CDR1 is MDHEN and CDR2 is SYDVKM. The chain's CDR3 is CASTDTQYF. In DNA, the CDR3 is TGTGCCAGCACAGATACGCAGTATTTT.

At least ten counts were recorded for this clonotype. The chain recombines TRBV10-3 with TRBJ2-1; 7 bases line up with TRBD2. The CDR3 is 12 residues long. V shed 6 bases, J shed 4 bases, and the junction held 0 bases outside the gene matches. From germline, CDR1 is ENHRY and CDR2 SYGVKD. The CDR3 here is CAISGGYNEQFF. The CDR3 DNA sequence: TGTGCCATCAGCGGGGGGTACAATGAGCAGTTCTTC.

This clonotype was found a few times. The chain carries TRBV7-2 and TRBJ2-2; the D gene could be TRBD1 or TRBD2 (6 bases each). CDR1 is SGHTA, CDR2 FQGNSA, per germline. The CDR3 extends over 16 amino acids. The V end lost 0 bases, the J end lost 5 bases, and 13 bases lay between the germline ends. DNA for the CDR3: TGTGCCAGCAGCTTAGCGGGGGGCGGAAGGACCGGGGAGCTGTTTTTT. This codes for CASSLAGGGRTGELFF.

This clonotype was recorded many times. The chain employs TRBV12-3 or TRBV12-4 and TRBJ2-5; D might be TRBD2 (6 bases). With 11 bases removed from V and 4 bases from J, the gap between germline ends came to 17 bases. The CDR3 sequence is 13 residues long. CDR3 DNA sequence: TGTGCCTCGGATGCGGGGTCAGGAGAGACCCAGTACTTC. Protein: CASDAGSGETQYF.

The chain links TRBV28 to TRBJ1-3, with D possibly TRBD1 on 5 matching bases. With 3 bases removed from V and 0 bases from J, the gap between germline ends came to 9 bases. The CDR3 has 15 residues. Germline CDR1 MDHEN, CDR2 SYDVKM. Here the CDR3 reads CASSFYRPSGNTIYF. For the CDR3, the DNA is TGTGCCAGCAGTTTCTACAGGCCCTCTGGAAACACCATATATTTT. Drawing the rest from reference TRBV28 and TRBJ1-3, the complete variable domain is DVKVTQSSRYLVKRTGEKVFLECVQDMDHENMFWYRQDPGLGLRLIYFSYDVKMKEKGDIPEGYSVSREKKERFSLILESASTNQTSMYLCASSFYRPSGNTIYFGEGSWLTVV.

Many counts were recorded for this clonotype. The rearrangement links TRBV10-3 to TRBJ2-3; TRBD2 agrees at 8 bases. This CDR3 comprises 14 residues. In germline, CDR1 is ENHRY, CDR2 SYGVKD. V dropped 8 bases and J dropped 1; count of bases not matched to a gene: 5. The CDR3 bases are TGTGCCATCGGAACGGGGGGGGGCACAGATACGCAGTATTTT. It specifies CAIGTGGGTDTQYF.

In the case of this clonotype: One base away lies a much larger clone, so this may be a sequencing read error. This sequence joins TRBV7-9 and TRBJ2-1; D may be TRBD2 (6 bases). CDR1 SEHNR and CDR2 FQNEAQ come from the germline V gene (reference sequence). This CDR3 is built from 16 residues. CDR3 sequence: CAGSSSSGSFYNEQFF. The CDR3 DNA is TGTGCCGGCAGCTCCTCGAGCGGGTCGTTCTACAATGAGCAGTTCTTC.

This clonotype has a count of ten or more. The CDR3 nucleotides are TGTGCCAGCAGCTTAGGTGGAAGCGGGGGGGCCGGTGAGCAGTTCTTC. Protein product: CASSLGGSGGAGEQFF. The chain couples TRBV7-2 to TRBJ2-1; 10 bases line up with TRBD2. There are 16 residues in the CDR3. The trim removed 1 base at V and 9 bases at J, leaving 9 bases unmatched. Germline V lookup: CDR1 SGHTA, CDR2 FQGNSA.

This clonotype was recorded many times. This sequence joins TRBV12-3 or TRBV12-4 and TRBJ1-5, with D perhaps TRBD1 (6 bases). Between the trimmed V and J ends, which lost 4 bases and 0 bases, there was a span of 16 bases. This CDR3 region has 17 residues. The DNA for the CDR3 is TGTGCCAGCAGTTGGGTCGGACAGCTTTATAGCAATCAGCCCCAGCATTTT. Protein product: CASSWVGQLYSNQPQHF.

Ten or more counts support this clonotype. The chain combines TRBV19 with TRBJ2-7; 8 nucleotides agree with TRBD1. In germline, CDR1 is LNHDA, CDR2 SQIVND (reference sequence). V lost 5 bases and J lost 5; bases outside the gene matches: 8. The CDR3 consists of 14 residues. The chain's CDR3 is CASSSRTGTDEQYF. Written as DNA, the CDR3 is TGTGCCAGTAGTTCCCGGACAGGGACGGACGAGCAGTACTTC.

This clonotype was observed at least ten times. The CDR3 spells CASSLEGVRANSNQPQHF. The CDR3 coding sequence is TGTGCCAGCAGTTTAGAGGGGGTTCGGGCTAATAGCAATCAGCCCCAGCATTTT. The chain uses TRBV28 and TRBJ1-5; weak D call: TRBD1 (6 bases). CDR1 is MDHEN, CDR2 SYDVKM, per germline. The CDR3 totals 18 residues. Trimming pared 2 bases from V and 0 bases from J, leaving 17 bases between.

This clonotype was detected a few times. The CDR3 here is CATLPRDRGENEQFF. CDR3 sequence (DNA): TGTGCCACCCTACCCCGGGACAGGGGAGAAAATGAGCAGTTCTTC. This chain joins TRBV10-3 and TRBJ2-1, with 10 bases identical to TRBD1. The CDR3 has 15 residues. Germline V CDR1 and CDR2: ENHRY, SYGVKD. Unmatched junction bases numbered 13, after V lost 10 bases and J lost 7 bases.

This rearrangement joins TRBV4-1 to TRBJ2-2; TRBD2 aligns across 8 bases. The CDR3 extends over 17 amino acids. The V gene end was trimmed by 2 bases and the J gene end by 3 bases; junction bases not matched to a gene: 8. CDR1 MGHRA and CDR2 YSYEKL come from the germline V gene. CDR3 in DNA: TGCGCCAGCAGCCAACCAATAGCGGGGCTTTACACCGGGGAGCTGTTTTTT. Translated: CASSQPIAGLYTGELFF.

This clonotype was counted between two and nine times. The chain recombines TRBV24-1 with TRBJ2-3; possibly TRBD1 or TRBD2 for D (6 bases each). The CDR3 is 16 amino acids. Per germline, CDR1 KGHDR and CDR2 SFDVKD. V lost 4 bases to trimming and J lost 4 bases, with 17 bases between them. DNA for the CDR3: TGTGCCACCAGTGACCGTTCACAGGGAGGCCCAGATACGCAGTATTTT. This codes for CATSDRSQGGPDTQYF.

This clonotype was picked up many times. The chain is built from TRBV29-1 and TRBJ2-3; tentatively, D is TRBD1 or TRBD2 (6 bases each). Per the germline V gene, CDR1 is SQVTM and CDR2 is ANQGSEA. This CDR3 region has 12 residues. Trimming removed 7 bases at V and 6 bases at J, with 14 bases between. The DNA of the CDR3 is TGCAGCGCCGAGAGGGGGGTGGATACGCAGTATTTT. Protein: CSAERGVDTQYF.

This clonotype was detected ten times or more. The J gene is TRBJ1-5, the V gene TRBV28; no firm D call. The V end lost 3 bases, the J end lost 1 base, and 4 bases lay between the germline ends. Germline V gives CDR1 MDHEN, CDR2 SYDVKM. The CDR3 is made up of 13 amino acids. This chain's CDR3 is CASSFQSNQPQHF. In nucleotides, the CDR3 is TGTGCCAGCAGTTTCCAGAGCAATCAGCCCCAGCATTTT.

The chain has TRBV20-1 and TRBJ2-6, with D unclear. Germline CDR1 is DFQATT and CDR2 is SNEGSKA (reference sequence). The germline V and J ends were trimmed by 5 bases and 2 bases, with 10 bases remaining between them. The CDR3 has 14 residues. The CDR3 is CSARAEAGANVLTF. The CDR3, as DNA: TGCAGTGCTCGCGCCGAGGCTGGGGCCAACGTCCTGACTTTC.

This chain connects TRBV4-3 to TRBJ1-1, with TRBD1 matching 7 bases. Germline V gene sequence: CDR1 LGHNA, CDR2 YSLEER. CDR3 length equals 17 residues. Germline trimming cut 0 bases from V and 2 bases from J; bases unmatched to any gene: 9. CDR3 coding DNA: TGCGCCAGCAGCCAAGATATACCCAGGGGGTCAAACACTGAAGCTTTCTTT. Its translation: CASSQDIPRGSNTEAFF.

This clonotype has a handful of counts. The rearrangement joins TRBV10-3 to TRBJ2-3; 9 positions agree with TRBD1. Germline V gives CDR1 ENHRY, CDR2 SYGVKD. CDR3 length: 16 residues. V was clipped by 5 bases and J by 1 base; unmatched bases: 7. CDR3: CAISKTGGYGTDTQYF. The CDR3 DNA is TGTGCCATCAGTAAAACAGGGGGCTATGGCACAGATACGCAGTATTTT.